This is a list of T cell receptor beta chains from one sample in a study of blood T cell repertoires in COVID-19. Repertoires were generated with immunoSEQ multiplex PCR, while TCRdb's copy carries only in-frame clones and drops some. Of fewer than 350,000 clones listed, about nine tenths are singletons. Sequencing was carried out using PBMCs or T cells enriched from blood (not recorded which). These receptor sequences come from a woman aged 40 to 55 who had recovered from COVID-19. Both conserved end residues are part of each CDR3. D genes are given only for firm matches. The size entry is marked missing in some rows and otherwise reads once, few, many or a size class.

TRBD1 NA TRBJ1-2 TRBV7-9 TGTGCCAGCAGCTTAGGGGGTCGCGGGACAGGTGATGGCTACACCTTC CASSLGGRGTGDGYTF
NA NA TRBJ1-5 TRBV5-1 TGCGCCAGCAGCTTGGAGGCCCAAGGGGCAGCCTCCAATCAGCCCCAGCATTTT CASSLEAQGAASNQPQHF
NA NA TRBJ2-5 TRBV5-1 TGCGCCAGCAGCGCGGGGACAGTCGACCAAGGGGAGACCCAGTACTTC CASSAGTVDQGETQYF
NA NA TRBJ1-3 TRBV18 TGTGCCAGCTCCGCCTCCGGAGGACGGATATACTCTGGAAACACCATATATTTT CASSASGGRIYSGNTIYF
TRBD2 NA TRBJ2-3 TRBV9 TGTGCCAGCAGCGTGTCCTCGAGAGGGAGGGCCACAGATACGCAGTATTTT CASSVSSRGRATDTQYF
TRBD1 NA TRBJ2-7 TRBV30 TGTGCCTGGAGGCCCCGGACAGGCCCCGTTTACGAGCAGTACTTC CAWRPRTGPVYEQYF
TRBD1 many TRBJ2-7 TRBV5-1 TGCGCCAGCAGCTTCCGGGACAGGGCCTACGAGCAGTACTTC CASSFRDRAYEQYF
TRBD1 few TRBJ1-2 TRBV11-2 TGTGCCAGCAGCTATGACAGGGGCGTTTTCTATGGCTACACCTTC CASSYDRGVFYGYTF
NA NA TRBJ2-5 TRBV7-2 TGTGCCAGCAGCCGGGAACTACAAGAGACCCAGTACTTC CASSRELQETQYF
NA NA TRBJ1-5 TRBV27 TGTGCCAGCAGCCCCGGGTGGGGCAATCAGCCCCAGCATTTT CASSPGWGNQPQHF
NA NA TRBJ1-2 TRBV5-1 TGCGCCAGCAGTGGCAATCATAACTATGGCTACACCTTC CASSGNHNYGYTF
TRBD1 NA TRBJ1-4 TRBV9 TGTGCCAGCAGCTACGGGACAGGGGGTGAAAAACTGTTTTTT CASSYGTGGEKLFF
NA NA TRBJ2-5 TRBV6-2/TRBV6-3 TGTGCCAGCAGTTACTCGGGACACCAAGGGGAGACCCAGTACTTC CASSYSGHQGETQYF
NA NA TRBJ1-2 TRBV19 TGTGCCAGTAGTATCCAGGGAAGGGACTATGGCTACACCTTC CASSIQGRDYGYTF
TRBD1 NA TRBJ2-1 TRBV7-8 TGTGCCAGCAGCTTAGAGCCCTGGGACAGGGGCTACAATGAGCAGTTCTTC CASSLEPWDRGYNEQFF
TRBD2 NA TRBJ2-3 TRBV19 TGTGCCAGTAGCTATAGCGGGCCAAACACAGATACGCAGTATTTT CASSYSGPNTDTQYF
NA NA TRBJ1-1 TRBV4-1 TGCGCCAGCAGCCAAGTGACAGGAATTGGCACTGAAGCTTTCTTT CASSQVTGIGTEAFF
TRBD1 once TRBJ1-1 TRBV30 TGTGCCTGCCCCCTGAGGGACAGCTCTGAAGCTTTCTTT CACPLRDSSEAFF
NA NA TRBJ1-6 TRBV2 TGTGCCAGCAGCACGGACAGCGGTTCACCCCTCCACTTT CASSTDSGSPLHF
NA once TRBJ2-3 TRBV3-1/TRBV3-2 TGTGCCAGCAGCCAACGGGACTTTTTGCAGTATTTT CASSQRDFLQYF
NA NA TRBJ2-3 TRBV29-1 TGCAGCGTTGTTTCGCGCCTGAGCACAGATACGCAGTATTTT CSVVSRLSTDTQYF
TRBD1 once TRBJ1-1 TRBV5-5 TGTGCCAGCAGCCTACAACAGGGGGGTGCCCTGAAGGGTTTCTTT CASSLQQGGALKGFF
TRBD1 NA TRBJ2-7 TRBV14 TGTGCCAGCAGCGGCGGGACAGGTATTTTCTACGAGCAGTACTTC CASSGGTGIFYEQYF
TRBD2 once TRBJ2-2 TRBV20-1 TGCAGTGCTAGTCAGGGACTAGCGAACACCGGGGAGCTGTTTTTT CSASQGLANTGELFF
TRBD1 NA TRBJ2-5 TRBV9 TGTGCCAGCAGCGTAGACAGGGGTGGGGAGACCCAGTACTTC CASSVDRGGETQYF
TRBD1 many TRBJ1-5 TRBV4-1 TGCGCCAGCAGCCAGGGACAGGGGTCCAATCAGCCCCAGCATTTT CASSQGQGSNQPQHF
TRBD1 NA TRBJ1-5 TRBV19 TGTGCCAGTAGTATTGAGAGGGGGCCGCAGCCCCAGCATTTT CASSIERGPQPQHF
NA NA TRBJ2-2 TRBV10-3 TGTGCCATCAGTAACCAGCCCTACAATGGGGGGACCGGGGAGCTGTTTTTT CAISNQPYNGGTGELFF
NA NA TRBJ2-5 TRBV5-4 TGTGCCAGCAGCTTGTCGGGAGCAGAGACCCAGTACTTC CASSLSGAETQYF
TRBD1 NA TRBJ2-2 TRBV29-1 TGCAGCGTTGTCCCCGGGACAGTTAACACCGGGGAGCTGTTTTTT CSVVPGTVNTGELFF
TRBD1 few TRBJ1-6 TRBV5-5 TGTGCCAGCAGCCTCAATACAGGGGGAGAATCACCCCTCCACTTT CASSLNTGGESPLHF
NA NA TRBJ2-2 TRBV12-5 TGTGCTAGTACAATCTCGAACACCGGGGAGCTGTTTTTT CASTISNTGELFF
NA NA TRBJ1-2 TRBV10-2 TGCGCCAGCAGTGAATCGAGCTATGGCTACACCTTC CASSESSYGYTF
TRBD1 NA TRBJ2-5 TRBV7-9 TGTGCCAGCAGCTTAGGACAGGGGGAGAGAGAGACCCAGTACTTC CASSLGQGERETQYF
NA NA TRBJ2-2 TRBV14 TGTGCCAGCAGCCAAGAAGTAGGCGGTCAGAACACCGGGGAGCTGTTTTTT CASSQEVGGQNTGELFF
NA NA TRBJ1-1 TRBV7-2 TGTGCCAGCAGCTTAGCTTCCGGGGAGACTTTCTTT CASSLASGETFF
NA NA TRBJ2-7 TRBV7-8 TGTGCCAGCAGCTTACTAGCAGGCCACGAGCAGTACTTC CASSLLAGHEQYF
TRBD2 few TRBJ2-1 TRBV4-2 TGTGCCAGCAGCCATCCCAGCGGGGGGGCGATCAATGAGCAGTTCTTC CASSHPSGGAINEQFF
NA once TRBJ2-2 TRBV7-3 TGTGCCAGCAGTCCCACCGGCGGGGAGCTGTTTTTT CASSPTGGELFF
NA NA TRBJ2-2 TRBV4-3 TGCGCCAGCAGCCAAGATTTTCAGGTCGCCGGGGAGCTGTTTTTT CASSQDFQVAGELFF
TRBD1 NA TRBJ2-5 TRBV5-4 TGTGCCAGCAGCGGGGACAGGGGGCAATATGAGACCCAGTACTTC CASSGDRGQYETQYF
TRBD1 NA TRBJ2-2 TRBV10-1 TGCGCCAGCAGTACAGGGGGCCCTACCGGGGAGCTGTTTTTT CASSTGGPTGELFF
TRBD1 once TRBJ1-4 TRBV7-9 TGTGCCAGCAGCCCAGAACAGGGGTTGAATGAAAAACTGTTTTTT CASSPEQGLNEKLFF
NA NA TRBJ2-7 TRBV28 TGTGCCAGCAGTTTCCACGCCGCTATTAAGTACTTC CASSFHAAIKYF
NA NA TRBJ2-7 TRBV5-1 TGCGCCAGCAGCCAGAGTGTCGGGACAAACATTCCCTACGAGCAGTACTTC CASSQSVGTNIPYEQYF
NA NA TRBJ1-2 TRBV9 TGTGCCAGCAGCCCGGAGGCGTATGGTGGCTACACCTTC CASSPEAYGGYTF
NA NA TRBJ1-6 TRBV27 TGTGCCAGCAGCCCGCCCGGGGGGGGGAAGCATTCACCCCTCCACTTT CASSPPGGGKHSPLHF
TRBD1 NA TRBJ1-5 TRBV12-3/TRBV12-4 TGTGCCAGCAGTGGGACAGGGGGCCAGCCCCAGCATTTT CASSGTGGQPQHF
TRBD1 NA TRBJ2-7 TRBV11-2 TGTGCCAGCAGCTTAGGTCGGGACAGGGGGACCTACGAGCAGTACTTC CASSLGRDRGTYEQYF